The 8 T cell receptor beta chains below were found in one sample sequenced in a study of glioma-infiltrating T cells after dendritic cell vaccination. The assay was immunoSEQ multiplex PCR, and TCRdb's table has in-frame clones only and misses some. The data show some 70,000 clones, roughly 79% seen once. The starting material was blood, obtained before dendritic cell vaccination. These receptor sequences come from a human donor with glioblastoma.

The chain employs TRBV6-6 and TRBJ1-1; the D is unclear. The germline V and J ends were trimmed by 8 bases and 3 bases, with 16 bases remaining between them. The germline gives CDR1 MNHNY, CDR2 SVGAGI (reference sequence). The CDR3 spans 14 residues. The DNA of the CDR3 is TGTGCCAGCCAGGTTGGGTTGGATTACACTGAAGCTTTCTTT. Residues: CASQVGLDYTEAFF.

The chain links TRBV4-2 to TRBJ2-3, with D possibly being TRBD2 (5 bases). V gave up 0 bases and J gave up 0 bases, with 7 bases separating them. Germline CDR1 reads LGHNA; CDR2 reads YNFKEQ. This CDR3 has 15 amino acids. CDR3 in amino acids: CASSQDRTSTDTQYF. CDR3 in DNA: TGTGCCAGCAGCCAAGATAGGACTAGCACAGATACGCAGTATTTT.

The rearrangement joins TRBV5-1 to TRBJ2-5; 7 bases match TRBD1. Trimming took 2 bases from V and 3 from J; bases not matched to a gene: 7. The CDR3 has 15 residues. The germline V gene encodes CDR1 SGHRS and CDR2 YFSETQ. Written as DNA, the CDR3 is TGCGCCAGCAGCTTCCTAACAGGGGTGGAAGAGACCCAGTACTTC. It encodes CASSFLTGVEETQYF.

This chain connects TRBV27 to TRBJ1-1; 10 nucleotides align to TRBD1. Per germline, CDR1 MNHEY and CDR2 SMNVEV (reference sequence). Losses at the gene ends were 8 bases for V and 2 bases for J; bases not matched to a gene: 8. The CDR3 sequence is 15 residues long. This chain's CDR3 is CASEDRTGGNTEAFF. CDR3 nucleotide sequence: TGTGCCAGCGAGGACCGGACAGGGGGAAACACTGAAGCTTTCTTT.

This rearrangement joins TRBV7-6 to TRBJ2-2, with D perhaps TRBD2 (7 bases). This CDR3 comprises 16 residues. The germline CDR1 and CDR2 sequences are SGHVS and FNYEAQ. V lost 5 bases to trimming and J lost 4 bases, with 17 bases between them. As DNA, the CDR3 is TGTGCCAGCAGCCCCCTTCTTGGGGGGGCCACCGGGGAGCTGTTTTTT. Translated, it gives CASSPLLGGATGELFF.

This chain uses TRBV6-6 with TRBJ1-3; 8 nucleotides align to TRBD1. Per the germline V gene, CDR1 is MNHNY and CDR2 is SVGAGI (reference sequence). V was pared by 2 bases and J by 2 bases, with 2 bases of the junction left unmatched. The CDR3 length is 15 residues. The CDR3 loop reads CASSYGQGTGNTIYF. The CDR3 nucleotides are TGTGCCAGCAGTTACGGACAGGGCACTGGAAACACCATATATTTT.

The genes are TRBV2 and TRBJ1-1; TRBD1 matches at 7 bases. In germline, CDR1 is SNHLY, CDR2 FYNNEI. This CDR3 contains 12 residues. Trimming cost V 5 bases and J 10 bases; bases outside gene matches: 7. This CDR3 is CASSRQGLGAFF. As DNA, the CDR3 is TGTGCCAGCAGTCGACAGGGATTGGGAGCTTTCTTT.

The chain employs TRBV7-8 and TRBJ1-1, with D tentatively TRBD1 (6 bases). The CDR3 has 14 residues. V lost 1 base and J lost 1, with 7 bases in between. Germline values: CDR1 SGHVS, CDR2 FQNEAQ. CDR3 DNA sequence: TGTGCCAGCAGCTTAGGGGGGCCGAACACTGAAGCTTTCTTT. It is translated as CASSLGGPNTEAFF.